A selection of T cell receptor beta chains follows, all from one sample in a study of blood T cell repertoires in COVID-19. Sequencing used immunoSEQ multiplex PCR; TCRdb keeps in-frame clones, though not all of them. The sample consists of about 380,000 clones, more than 75% of them appearing once. The specimen sequenced was PBMCs or T cells enriched from blood (not recorded which). The receptors were gathered from a woman aged 18 to 35 who had recovered from COVID-19. Both conserved end residues are part of each CDR3. The order of the fields is clone size, D gene, V gene, J gene, CDR3 DNA, CDR3 protein. A D gene is named only where the DNA matches it firmly. Some rows have no size entry. The others give once, few or many, or a class for an expanded clone.

>NA|NA|TRBV6-5|TRBJ1-1
TGTGCCAGCAGCCCACGGGAGAACACTGAAGCTTTCTTT
CASSPRENTEAFF
>NA|NA|TRBV5-1|TRBJ1-1
TGCGCCAGCAGCGACCGAGGAGAGAACACTGAAGCTTTCTTT
CASSDRGENTEAFF
>NA|NA|TRBV6-5|TRBJ1-6
TGTGCCAGCAGGCGAGGGGGTAATTCACCCCTCCACTTT
CASRRGGNSPLHF
>NA|NA|TRBV12-3/TRBV12-4|TRBJ2-7
TGTGCCAGCAGTTTGAATGGCCAGGCTTTAGACTTC
CASSLNGQALDF
>once|NA|TRBV2|TRBJ1-3
TGTGCCAGCAGTGAAGAGGGGAAGGTGTGGGGAAACACCATATATTTT
CASSEEGKVWGNTIYF
>NA|NA|TRBV29-1|TRBJ1-2
TGCAGCGTAGCGGCTGGCTACACCTTC
CSVAAGYTF
>NA|TRBD1|TRBV11-2|TRBJ1-1
TGTGCCAGCAGCTTTAACCGGGACAGGGATGACACTGAAGCTTTCTTT
CASSFNRDRDDTEAFF
>NA|TRBD1|TRBV27|TRBJ2-1
TGTGCCAGCAGCCGGGACAGGGACAATGAGCAGTTCTTC
CASSRDRDNEQFF
>NA|NA|TRBV18|TRBJ1-1
TGTGCCAGCTCACCCACAGGTGGAGTGGGGACTGAAGCTTTCTTT
CASSPTGGVGTEAFF
>NA|NA|TRBV7-2|TRBJ1-1
TGTGCCAGCAGCTTAGAGGCCAGGGCGGAGACTGAAGCTTTCTTT
CASSLEARAETEAFF
>NA|NA|TRBV30|TRBJ1-6
TGTGCCTGGAGTGTACGGCAGGAAAATTCACCCCTCCACTTT
CAWSVRQENSPLHF
>NA|TRBD1|TRBV7-8|TRBJ1-3
TGTGCCAGCAGCTTAGCATTAAGACAGGGGCCTGGAAACACCATATATTTT
CASSLALRQGPGNTIYF
>NA|NA|TRBV6-1|TRBJ1-5
TGTGCCAGCAGGGGCCCAGGGACGGGAGTGGGGCCCCAGCATTTT
CASRGPGTGVGPQHF
>NA|NA|TRBV5-5|TRBJ2-5
TGTGCCAGCAGCTTGGAGGGGGAGACCCAGTACTTC
CASSLEGETQYF
>NA|TRBD1|TRBV15|TRBJ1-1
TGTGCCACCAGCAGAGATGCGGGACAGGGAGAGAACACTGAAGCTTTCTTT
CATSRDAGQGENTEAFF